The source of this TCR beta chain is a study of T cells in Graves' hyperthyroidism and ophthalmopathy. TCR beta CDR3 regions were amplified from RNA. With the HTBI primer set, the TCR CDR3 went through a first round of RT-PCR. TCRdb reprocessed the multiplex PCR reads with MiXCR, giving one entry per CDR3 protein. Of around 530,000 distinct CDR3 sequences in the sample, roughly 18% were seen once. Concerning this clonotype itself: No antigen is known for it.

Study findings and constraints: In simple terms, a model built on 13 V-J features told ophthalmopathy apart from stable hyperthyroidism.

Deletions cut 4 bases from V and 4 bases from J, with 25 bases between. The CDR3 consists of 18 residues. CDR1 is MNHEY and CDR2 is SVGEGT in the germline V gene. Active moderate-to-severe ophthalmopathy, Clinical Activity Score at least 3, NOSPECS at least 4, under 3 months' duration. Orbital computed tomography and thyroid ultrasound, together with serum TRAb and thyroxine and clinical symptoms, were used for diagnoses. PBMCs were derived from roughly 10 ml fresh peripheral blood. The origin of this receptor is a woman under 30 with Graves' ophthalmopathy. Sample: blood. V is TRBV6-2 or TRBV6-3 and J is TRBJ2-5; weak D call: TRBD2 (7 bases). The CDR3 region is CASSLPVWGGASGETQYF. For the CDR3, the DNA is TGTGCCAGCAGTTTACCCGTGTGGGGGGGGGCGTCGGGAGAGACCCAGTACTTC.